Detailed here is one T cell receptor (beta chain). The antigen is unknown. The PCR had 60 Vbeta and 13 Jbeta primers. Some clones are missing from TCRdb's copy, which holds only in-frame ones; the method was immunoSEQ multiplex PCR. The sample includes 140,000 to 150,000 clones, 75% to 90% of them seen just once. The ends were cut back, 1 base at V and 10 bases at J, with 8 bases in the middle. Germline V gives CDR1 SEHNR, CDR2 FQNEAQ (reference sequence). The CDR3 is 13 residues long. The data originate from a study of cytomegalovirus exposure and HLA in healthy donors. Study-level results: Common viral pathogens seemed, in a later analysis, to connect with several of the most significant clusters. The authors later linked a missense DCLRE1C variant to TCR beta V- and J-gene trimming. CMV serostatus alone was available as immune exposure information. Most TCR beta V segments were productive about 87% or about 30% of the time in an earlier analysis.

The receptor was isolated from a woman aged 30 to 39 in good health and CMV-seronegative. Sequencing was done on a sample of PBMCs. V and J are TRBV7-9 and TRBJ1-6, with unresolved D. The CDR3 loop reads CASSLVIRSPLHF. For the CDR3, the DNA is TGTGCCAGCAGCTTAGTCATTAGATCACCCCTCCACTTT. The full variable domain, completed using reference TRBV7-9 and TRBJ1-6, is DTGVSQNPRHKITKRGQNVTFRCDPISEHNRLYWYRQTLGQGPEFLTYFQNEAQLEKSRLLSDRFSAERPKGSFSTLEIQRTEQGDSAMYLCASSLVIRSPLHFGNGTRLTVT.